The clone carrying this T cell receptor (beta chain) was observed a few times. No antigen is known for it. This sample is part of a study of CD8 T cells in ankylosing spondylitis. Each CDR3 protein gets one entry after TCRdb re-called the 5' RACE reads with MiXCR. Seen here are 200,000 to 250,000 distinct CDR3 sequences, roughly 32% observed once, and the top ten hold around 4.2%. Whole-study results and caveats: Disease-linked clones reportedly showed significant enrichment in matched ankylosing spondylitis synovial fluid.

V shed 4 bases, J shed 5 bases, and the junction held 12 bases outside the gene matches. The CDR3 runs 15 residues. Germline V gene sequence: CDR1 SQVTM, CDR2 ANQGSEA. Sequencing was performed on blood, either unsorted or a sorted T cell fraction (not recorded which). The sequence was collected from a male donor with ankylosing spondylitis or in good health (not recorded which). V and J are TRBV29-1 and TRBJ2-5; 8 nucleotides match TRBD1. CDR3 in DNA: TGCAGCGTTGTACCCCGGGACAGGTGGGACGAGACCCAGTACTTC. As protein: CSVVPRDRWDETQYF. Full variable domain (remainder filled in from reference TRBV29-1 and TRBJ2-5): SAVISQKPSRDICQRGTSLTIQCQVDSQVTMMFWYRQQPGQSLTLIATANQGSEATYESGFVIDKFPISRPNLTFSTLTVSNMSPEDSSIYLCSVVPRDRWDETQYFGPGTRLLVL.